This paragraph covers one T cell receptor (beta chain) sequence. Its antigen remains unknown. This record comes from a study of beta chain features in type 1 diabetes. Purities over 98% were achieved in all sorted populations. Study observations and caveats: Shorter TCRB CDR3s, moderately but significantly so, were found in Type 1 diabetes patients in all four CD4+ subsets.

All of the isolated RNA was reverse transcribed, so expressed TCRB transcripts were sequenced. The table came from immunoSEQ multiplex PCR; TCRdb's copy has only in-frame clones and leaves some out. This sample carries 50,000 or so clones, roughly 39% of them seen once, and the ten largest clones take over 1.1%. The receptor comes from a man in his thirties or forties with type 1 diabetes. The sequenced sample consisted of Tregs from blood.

The CDR3 DNA reads as TGTGCCAGCAGTACCCAGGGACAGAGGAACTATGGCTACACCTTC. Amino acids: CASSTQGQRNYGYTF. The genes are TRBV28 and TRBJ1-2, with TRBD1 matching over 7 bases. Germline values: CDR1 MDHEN, CDR2 SYDVKM. The junction had 8 bases not matched to a gene; V was cut back by 5 bases and J by 2 bases. The CDR3 runs to 15 residues.